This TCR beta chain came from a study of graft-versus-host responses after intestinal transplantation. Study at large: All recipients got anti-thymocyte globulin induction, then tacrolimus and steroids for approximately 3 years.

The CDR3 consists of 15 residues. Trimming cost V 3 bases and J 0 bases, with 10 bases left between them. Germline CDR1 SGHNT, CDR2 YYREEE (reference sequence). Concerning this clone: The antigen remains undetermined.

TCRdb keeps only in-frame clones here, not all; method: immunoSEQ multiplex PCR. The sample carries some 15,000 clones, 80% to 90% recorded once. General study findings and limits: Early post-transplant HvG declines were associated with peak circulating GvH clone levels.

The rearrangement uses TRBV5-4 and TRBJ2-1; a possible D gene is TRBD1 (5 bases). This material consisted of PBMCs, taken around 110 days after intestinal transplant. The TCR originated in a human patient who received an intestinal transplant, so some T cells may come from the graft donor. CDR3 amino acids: CASSWGLSSYNEQFF. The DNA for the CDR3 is TGTGCCAGCAGCTGGGGCCTTAGCTCCTACAATGAGCAGTTCTTC.